This TCR beta chain originates from a study of T-cell reconstitution after alpha-beta-depleted transplantation in children. Study results and limitations: At the one-year point after transplant, T-cell counts and TCRbeta diversity were found to come mostly from T cells that had been newly produced. It was surviving recipient T cells and thymic progenitors that gave some patients high TCRbeta diversity at day 60. In patients about two months after transplant, alpha-beta T cells reportedly arose from several hundred expanded graft clones.

There are 17 residues in the CDR3. Germline V gene data show CDR1 as LGHNA and CDR2 as YSLEER. The junction had 10 bases not matched to a gene; V was cut back by 1 base and J by 4 bases. This clonotype was detected ten times or more. Its specificity is not known. It was with unique molecular identifiers that the TCRbeta library was prepared. TCRdb called the PCR reads again in MiXCR, with one record for every CDR3 protein. The sample holds almost 500,000 distinct CDR3 sequences; 10% are singletons and the top ten take just over 2%. The chain links TRBV4-3 to TRBJ2-1, with 7 bases matching TRBD2. The sample here was PBMCs, taken before TCRalphabeta/CD19-depleted stem cell transplant. The TCR originated in a child younger than 10 with inherited bone marrow failure, due to receive a stem cell transplant. CDR3 sequence: CASSQVLGTKKYNEQFF. The DNA of the CDR3 is TGCGCCAGCAGCCAAGTTTTGGGGACTAAAAAATACAATGAGCAGTTCTTC.